This T cell receptor beta chain was identified in a study of T cell changes during pregnancy in multiple sclerosis. Data came from immunoSEQ multiplex PCR; TCRdb stores just in-frame clones and leaves some out. The data contain roughly 110,000 clones, about 93% of them seen just once; the ten biggest clones take up about 1.6%. As to this clone: The sample carries other DNA sequences with the same CDR3.

There are 15 residues in the CDR3. Germline-derived CDR1 and CDR2 are SGHRS and YFSETQ. The V end lost 4 bases, the J end lost 2 bases, and 12 bases lay between the germline ends. The sequencing used peripheral blood, collected in the third trimester of pregnancy. J is TRBJ2-2 and V is TRBV5-1, with D possibly being TRBD1 (6 bases). This sequence was found in a female donor with multiple sclerosis, enrolled in a pregnancy study. DNA of the CDR3: TGCGCCAGCAGCCTAGGACAGACAAACACCGGGGAGCTGTTTTTT. Its translation is CASSLGQTNTGELFF. Full variable domain (remainder filled in from reference TRBV5-1 and TRBJ2-2): KAGVTQTPRYLIKTRGQQVTLSCSPISGHRSVSWYQQTPGQGLQFLFEYFSETQRNKGNFPGRFSGRQFSNSRSEMNVSTLELGDSALYLCASSLGQTNTGELFFGEGSRLTVL.